These 8 T cell receptor beta chains came from one sample sequenced in a study of T cell repertoires in cytomegalovirus infection. TCRdb reprocessed the reads with MiXCR, giving one entry per CDR3 protein. The repertoire holds 170,000 or so distinct CDR3 sequences, with about 18% as singletons. The specimen sequenced was CD8+ T cells from PBMCs. Receptors originate from a human donor in good health (CMV status not recorded). Some clones in this sample may be carry-over from other donors' samples.

V is TRBV10-2 and J is TRBJ2-7; no firm D call. The CDR3 is made up of 13 amino acids. CDR1 WSHSY and CDR2 SAAADI come from the germline V gene. V was pared by 3 bases and J by 0 bases, with 6 bases between. As DNA, the CDR3 is TGCGCCAGCAGTGATATCCTCTCCTACGAGCAGTACTTC. It is translated as CASSDILSYEQYF.

The chain has TRBV30 and TRBJ1-1; D might be TRBD1 (5 bases). The germline V and J ends were trimmed by 3 bases and 2 bases, with 19 bases remaining between them. CDR1 and CDR2 from the germline V gene are GTSNPN and SVGIG (reference sequence). This CDR3 is built from 16 residues. As DNA, the CDR3 is TGTGCCTGGAGACGAGGGTTACGTGGGGCTAACACTGAAGCTTTCTTT. Amino acid sequence: CAWRRGLRGANTEAFF.

The chain recombines TRBV28 with TRBJ1-2; the D is unclear. This CDR3 is 15 amino acids long. Trimming removed 0 bases at V and 2 bases at J, with 10 bases between. CDR1 is MDHEN and CDR2 is SYDVKM in the germline V gene. Written as DNA, the CDR3 is TGTGCCAGCAGTTTATGGCAGGAAAGGAACTATGGCTACACCTTC. Translated, it gives CASSLWQERNYGYTF.

In its sample, this clonotype was seen a few times. The chain couples TRBV5-5 to TRBJ2-7; D is unclear. CDR1 and CDR2 (germline): SGHKS, YYEKEE (reference sequence). Deletions cut 2 bases from V and 3 bases from J, with 9 bases between. The CDR3 is 13 residues long. The CDR3 protein is CASSLSLGYEQYF. The CDR3 DNA follows: TGTGCCAGCAGCTTATCTTTGGGCTACGAGCAGTACTTC.

CDR3 loop: CASSFLGSGKLPRETQYF. DNA of the CDR3: TGTGCCAGCAGCTTCCTTGGGTCAGGCAAGCTCCCGAGGGAGACCCAGTACTTC. This rearrangement joins TRBV7-9 to TRBJ2-5; the D is unclear. The CDR3 length is 18 residues. V was trimmed by 3 bases and J by 5 bases, leaving 25 bases between them. Germline V CDR1 and CDR2: SEHNR, FQNEAQ (reference sequence).

V usage is TRBV4-3 and J usage is TRBJ1-2; perhaps TRBD1 as D (6 bases). The CDR3 is 15 residues long. Germline values: CDR1 LGHNA, CDR2 YSLEER. Trimming took off 1 base at V and 4 bases at J, with 13 bases between the two ends. CDR3 residues: CASSQVVRTAYGYTF. DNA of the CDR3: TGCGCCAGCAGCCAAGTGGTTCGGACAGCCTATGGCTACACCTTC.

This clonotype was observed a handful of times. The genes are TRBV4-1 and TRBJ1-1; a weak D match, TRBD1 (5 bases). CDR1 MGHRA and CDR2 YSYEKL come from the germline V gene. This CDR3 comprises 14 residues. The V end was cut by 4 bases, the J end by 2 bases, with 11 bases between. This CDR3 is CASSRGDSNTEAFF. The CDR3 region has the DNA TGCGCCAGCAGCCGTGGTGACAGTAACACTGAAGCTTTCTTT.

This sequence joins TRBV7-2 and TRBJ2-1; TRBD2 might be the D (5 bases). Trimming shortened V by 1 base and J by 4 bases, and 11 bases separated the two germline ends. This CDR3 is built from 15 residues. The germline V gene has CDR1 SGHTA and CDR2 FQGNSA. CDR3: CASSLGGTSYNEQFF. The DNA of the CDR3 is TGTGCCAGCAGCTTAGGTGGCACTAGTTACAATGAGCAGTTCTTC.